This T cell receptor beta chain was obtained from a study of cytomegalovirus exposure and HLA in healthy donors. Whole-study results and caveats: TCR beta V- and J-gene trimming was later associated with a missense DCLRE1C variant.

Of note for this clone: Its antigen is undetermined.

At the time of sampling, donors were nominally healthy, though unrecorded immune exposures were likely. The PCR had 60 Vbeta and 13 Jbeta primers. Assay used: immunoSEQ multiplex PCR; TCRdb lists only in-frame clones, some missing. Of 95,000 to 150,000 clones in the sample, 77% were seen once. Sequences were obtained from PBMCs. This receptor was obtained from a human donor in good health.

The CDR3 loop is CASSPFGLREANTEAFF. CDR3 coding DNA: TGTGCCAGCAGCCCCTTCGGGCTAAGGGAGGCGAACACTGAAGCTTTCTTT. The genes are TRBV11-2 and TRBJ1-1; D remains unclear. The CDR3 is 17 residues long. The germline CDR1 and CDR2 sequences are SGHAT and FQNNGV. V was pared by 5 bases and J by 1 base, with 20 bases between.